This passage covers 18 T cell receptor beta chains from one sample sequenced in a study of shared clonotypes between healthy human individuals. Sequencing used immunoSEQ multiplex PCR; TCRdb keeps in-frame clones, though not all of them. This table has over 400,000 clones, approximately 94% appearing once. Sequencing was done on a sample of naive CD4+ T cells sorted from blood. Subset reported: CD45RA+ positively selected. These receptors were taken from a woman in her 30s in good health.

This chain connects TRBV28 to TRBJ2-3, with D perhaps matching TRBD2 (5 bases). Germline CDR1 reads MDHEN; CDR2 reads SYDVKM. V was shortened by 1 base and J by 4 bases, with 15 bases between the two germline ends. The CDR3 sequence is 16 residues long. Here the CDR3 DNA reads TGTGCCAGCAGTTTATCACTAGGCCGTAGGGCAGATACGCAGTATTTT. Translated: CASSLSLGRRADTQYF.

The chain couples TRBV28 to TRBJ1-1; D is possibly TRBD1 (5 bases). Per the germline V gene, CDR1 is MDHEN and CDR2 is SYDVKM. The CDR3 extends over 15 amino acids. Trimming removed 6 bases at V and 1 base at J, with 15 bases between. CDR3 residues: CASSPTRTQNTEAFF. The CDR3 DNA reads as TGTGCCAGCAGCCCAACGAGGACACAGAACACTGAAGCTTTCTTT.

The CDR3 DNA sequence: TGTGCCAGCAGTTACCGGGTAGCGGGGAAAGGGCCCGTGCAGTACTTC. It encodes CASSYRVAGKGPVQYF. This chain links TRBV6-5 with TRBJ2-7; TRBD2 agrees at 8 bases. Trimming removed 2 bases from V and 9 bases from J; junction bases left unmatched: 15. CDR3 size: 16 residues. From germline, CDR1 is MNHEY and CDR2 SVGAGI.

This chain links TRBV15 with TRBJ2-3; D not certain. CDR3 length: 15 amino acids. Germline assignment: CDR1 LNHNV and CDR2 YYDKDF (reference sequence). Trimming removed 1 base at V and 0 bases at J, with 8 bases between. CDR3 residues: CATSRGTGSTDTQYF. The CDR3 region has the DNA TGTGCCACCAGCAGAGGTACGGGCAGCACAGATACGCAGTATTTT.

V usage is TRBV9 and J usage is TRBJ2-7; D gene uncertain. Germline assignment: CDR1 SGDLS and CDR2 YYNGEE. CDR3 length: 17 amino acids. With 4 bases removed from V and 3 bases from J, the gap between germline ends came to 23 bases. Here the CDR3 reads CASSPRVLTSMGYEQYF. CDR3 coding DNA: TGTGCCAGCAGCCCCCGCGTGTTAACAAGTATGGGCTACGAGCAGTACTTC.

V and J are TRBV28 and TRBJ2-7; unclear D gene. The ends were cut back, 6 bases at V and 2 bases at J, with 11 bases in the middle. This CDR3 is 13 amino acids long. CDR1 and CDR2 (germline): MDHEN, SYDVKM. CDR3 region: CASSPPLPYEQYF. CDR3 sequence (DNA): TGTGCCAGCAGCCCCCCCTTACCCTACGAGCAGTACTTC.

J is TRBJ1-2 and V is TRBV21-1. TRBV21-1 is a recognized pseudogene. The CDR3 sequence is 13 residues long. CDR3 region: CASSRRDPFGYTF. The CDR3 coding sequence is TGTGCCAGCAGTAGACGCGATCCCTTTGGCTACACCTTC.

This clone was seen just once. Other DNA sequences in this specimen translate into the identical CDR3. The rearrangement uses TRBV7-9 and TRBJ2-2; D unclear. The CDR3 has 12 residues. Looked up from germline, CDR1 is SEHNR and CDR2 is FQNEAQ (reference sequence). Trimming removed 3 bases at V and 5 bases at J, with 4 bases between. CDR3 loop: CASSLGTGELFF. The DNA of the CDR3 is TGTGCCAGCAGCTTGGGGACCGGGGAGCTGTTTTTT.

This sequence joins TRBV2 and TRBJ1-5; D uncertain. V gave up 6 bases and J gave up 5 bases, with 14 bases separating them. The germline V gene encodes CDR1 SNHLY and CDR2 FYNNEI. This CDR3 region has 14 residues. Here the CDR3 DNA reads TGTGCCAGCAGACAGAACCGGATGGATCAGCCCCAGCATTTT. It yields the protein CASRQNRMDQPQHF.

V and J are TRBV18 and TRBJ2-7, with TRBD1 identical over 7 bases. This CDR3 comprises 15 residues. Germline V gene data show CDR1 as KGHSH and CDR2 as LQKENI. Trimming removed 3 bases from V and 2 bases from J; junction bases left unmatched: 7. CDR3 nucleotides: TGTGCCAGCTCACCTGCCCCGGGACAGACCTACGAGCAGTACTTC. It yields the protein CASSPAPGQTYEQYF.

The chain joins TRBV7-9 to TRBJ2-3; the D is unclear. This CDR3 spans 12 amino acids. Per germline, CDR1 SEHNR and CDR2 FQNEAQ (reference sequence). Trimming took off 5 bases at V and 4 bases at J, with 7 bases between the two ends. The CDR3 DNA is TGTGCCAGCAGCCCCACCGCAGATACGCAGTATTTT. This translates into CASSPTADTQYF.

In DNA, the CDR3 is TGTGCCAGCAGCTACCCGGGACAGGGGTCGACTAATGAAAAACTGTTTTTT. Protein sequence: CASSYPGQGSTNEKLFF. The rearrangement links TRBV7-9 to TRBJ1-4; the match to TRBD1 covers 10 bases. The trim removed 4 bases at V and 2 bases at J, leaving 7 bases unmatched. CDR3 size: 17 residues. Germline CDR1 SEHNR, CDR2 FQNEAQ (reference sequence).

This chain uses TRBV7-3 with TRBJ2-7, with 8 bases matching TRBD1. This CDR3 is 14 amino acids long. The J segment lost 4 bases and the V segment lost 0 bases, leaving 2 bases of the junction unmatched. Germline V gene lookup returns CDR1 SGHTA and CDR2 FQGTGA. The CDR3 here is CASSLTTGGYEQYF. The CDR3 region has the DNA TGTGCCAGCAGCTTAACCACAGGGGGTTACGAGCAGTACTTC.

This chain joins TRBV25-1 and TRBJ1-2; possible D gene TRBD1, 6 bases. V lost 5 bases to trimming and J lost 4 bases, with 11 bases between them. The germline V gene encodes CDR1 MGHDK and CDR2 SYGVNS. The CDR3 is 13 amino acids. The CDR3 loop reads CASSRTGPYGYTF. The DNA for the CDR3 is TGTGCCAGCAGTCGTACAGGGCCCTATGGCTACACCTTC.

This chain's CDR3 is CRGFNQPQHF. The CDR3, as DNA: TGCAGGGGTTTCAATCAGCCCCAGCATTTT. The rearrangement joins TRBV20-1 to TRBJ1-5, with unresolved D. The CDR3 is 10 amino acids. In germline, CDR1 is DFQATT, CDR2 SNEGSKA (reference sequence).

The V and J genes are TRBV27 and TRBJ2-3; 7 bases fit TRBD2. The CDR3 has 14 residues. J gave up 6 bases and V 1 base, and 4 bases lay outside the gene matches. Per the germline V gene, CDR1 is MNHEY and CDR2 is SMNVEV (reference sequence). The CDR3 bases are TGTGCCAGCAGTTTATTCGCGGGAGCGGATACGCAGTATTTT. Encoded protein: CASSLFAGADTQYF.

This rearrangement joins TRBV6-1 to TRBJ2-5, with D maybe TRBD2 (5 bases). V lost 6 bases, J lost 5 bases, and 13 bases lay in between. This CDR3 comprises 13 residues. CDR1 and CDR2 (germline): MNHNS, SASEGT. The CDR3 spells CASRSSGLETQYF. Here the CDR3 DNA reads TGTGCCAGCAGGTCCTCGGGGTTGGAGACCCAGTACTTC.

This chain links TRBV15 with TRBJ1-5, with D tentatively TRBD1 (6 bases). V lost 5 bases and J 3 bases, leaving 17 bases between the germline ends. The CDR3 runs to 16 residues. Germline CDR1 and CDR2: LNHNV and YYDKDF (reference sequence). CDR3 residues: CATSHQNWDNNQPQHF. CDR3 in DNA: TGTGCCACCAGCCACCAGAACTGGGACAACAATCAGCCCCAGCATTTT.